This TCR beta chain emerged from a study of radiation and T cells in renal cell carcinoma. Points from the study as a whole: Without pretreatment biopsies, baseline tumor clonotype presence was undetermined. From baseline, blood top tumor clonotypes peaked at 2 weeks post-radiation.

The CDR3 consists of 15 residues. With V trimmed by 4 bases and J by 5 bases, 5 bases remained unmatched. CDR1 and CDR2 from the germline V gene are SGDLS and YYNGEE. A single count supports this clone. Its antigen remains unknown. Method: immunoSEQ multiplex PCR; TCRdb's copy keeps in-frame clones and lacks some. The sample shows about 21,000 clones, about 80% of them seen only once. Time point of the sample: baseline pretreatment blood. Specified treatment: 15 Gy SBRT to primary tumor, nephrectomy 4 weeks later. After SBRT, blood was collected at 2 and 4 weeks, plus baseline. This receptor was identified in a man in his sixties with renal cell carcinoma. This chain links TRBV9 with TRBJ2-1, with 11 bases aligning to TRBD2. This specimen consisted of blood, obtained from a patient whose treatment included radiotherapy and nephrectomy. The chain's CDR3 is CASSPGLAVNNEQFF. CDR3 DNA: TGTGCCAGCAGCCCGGGACTAGCGGTAAACAATGAGCAGTTCTTC.